The T cell receptor beta chain described here comes from a study of patients and donors after allogeneic stem cell transplantation. TCRdb called the RT-PCR reads again in MiXCR, with one record for every CDR3 protein. The sample shows about 960,000 distinct CDR3 sequences, about a sixth of them seen only once. Only a few counts were recorded for this clonotype. Trimming removed 7 bases from V and 4 bases from J, with 16 bases in between. The CDR3 consists of 14 residues. The clonotype was recovered from a human donor who was either an allogeneic HSCT recipient or a stem cell or donor lymphocyte infusion donor (not recorded which). It is not recorded whose cells these are; they may come from a transplant donor. Sequencing input: blood, either unsorted or a sorted T cell fraction (not recorded which). The chain carries TRBV12-3 or TRBV12-4 and TRBJ1-1; tentative D call: TRBD1 (6 bases). CDR3 region: CASIINPGATEAFF. Written as DNA, the CDR3 is TGTGCCAGCATTATTAACCCGGGGGCCACTGAAGCTTTCTTT.